These 23 T cell receptor beta chains were sequenced from one sample in a study of radiation and T cells in renal cell carcinoma. TCRdb keeps only in-frame clones here, not all; method: immunoSEQ multiplex PCR. Of some 100,000 clones listed, 70% to 85% were seen once; the top ten hold less than 7%. Time point indicated: baseline pretreatment blood. This sample's treatment: 15 Gy SBRT to primary tumor, nephrectomy 4 weeks later. The source was blood, collected from a patient whose treatment included radiotherapy and nephrectomy. These receptors were taken from a man in his fifties or sixties with renal cell carcinoma.

This clone turned up a few times. V usage is TRBV5-1 and J usage is TRBJ2-1, with TRBD2 matching 10 bases. This CDR3 is 14 amino acids long. Germline-derived CDR1 and CDR2 are SGHRS and YFSETQ. V gave up 3 bases and J gave up 7 bases; unmatched junction bases: 4. Here the CDR3 reads CASSSGLAENEQFF. The CDR3 bases are TGCGCCAGCAGCTCAGGACTAGCGGAGAATGAGCAGTTCTTC.

The chain carries TRBV14 and TRBJ1-3, with 8 bases aligning to TRBD1. Trimming cost V 1 base and J 0 bases; bases outside gene matches: 11. The CDR3 sequence is 19 residues long. The germline V gene has CDR1 SGHDN and CDR2 FVKESK. CDR3 residues: CASSQAGGYWAASGNTIYF. Written as DNA, the CDR3 is TGTGCCAGCAGCCAAGCAGGGGGCTATTGGGCAGCCTCTGGAAACACCATATATTTT.

This chain connects TRBV18 to TRBJ1-2, with TRBD1 identical over 8 bases. With 4 bases clipped from V and 5 bases from J, the junction kept 6 bases outside the gene matches. The CDR3 runs 14 residues. Looked up from germline, CDR1 is KGHSH and CDR2 is LQKENI. CDR3 DNA: TGTGCCAGCTCACAAGACAGGGGAGGATATGGCTACACCTTC. Translated, it gives CASSQDRGGYGYTF. Full variable domain (missing parts from reference TRBV18 and TRBJ1-2): NAGVMQNPRHLVRRRGQEARLRCSPMKGHSHVYWYRQLPEEGLKFMVYLQKENIIDESGMPKERFSAEFPKEGPSILRIQQVVRGDSAAYFCASSQDRGGYGYTFGSGTRLTVV.

Here the CDR3 reads CASSLSDRGRFNEKLFF. DNA of the CDR3: TGTGCCAGCAGCTTATCGGACAGGGGGCGTTTTAATGAAAAACTGTTTTTT. The chain couples TRBV7-9 to TRBJ1-4, with TRBD1 matching over 11 bases. The CDR3 covers 17 residues. Germline values: CDR1 SEHNR, CDR2 FQNEAQ (reference sequence). Losses at the gene ends were 2 bases for V and 4 bases for J; bases not matched to a gene: 6.

V is TRBV30 and J is TRBJ1-4, with D unresolved. The germline V gene encodes CDR1 GTSNPN and CDR2 SVGIG (reference sequence). V shed 0 bases and J shed 4 bases, with 15 bases lying between them. CDR3 length: 16 residues. The CDR3 reads CAWSVGGQTDNEKLFF. CDR3 DNA sequence: TGTGCCTGGAGTGTAGGTGGGCAGACTGATAATGAAAAACTGTTTTTT.

This chain links TRBV28 with TRBJ2-2, with 10 positions matching TRBD1. The CDR3 runs to 18 residues. The J segment lost 0 bases and the V segment lost 4 bases, leaving 8 bases of the junction unmatched. Germline V gene sequence: CDR1 MDHEN, CDR2 SYDVKM. This chain's CDR3 is CASSSGTGVRTNTGELFF. Here the CDR3 DNA reads TGTGCCAGCAGTTCTGGGACAGGGGTCAGAACGAACACCGGGGAGCTGTTTTTT.

V gene TRBV28 combines with J gene TRBJ2-5; the D is unclear. Germline CDR1 MDHEN, CDR2 SYDVKM. The CDR3 is 11 amino acids. Deletions cut 7 bases from V and 5 bases from J, with 8 bases between. The CDR3 DNA is TGTGCCAGCAATTTGGGGGAGACCCAGTACTTC. It translates to CASNLGETQYF.

The chain links TRBV5-4 to TRBJ2-7; maybe TRBD2 (5 bases). The ends were cut back, 0 bases at V and 1 base at J, with 8 bases in the middle. The CDR3 loop spans 14 amino acids. Germline-derived CDR1 and CDR2 are SGHNT and YYREEE (reference sequence). The CDR3 nucleotides are TGTGCCAGCAGCTTGGCCGGGGTGTCCTACGAGCAGTACTTC. Translation gives CASSLAGVSYEQYF.

The genes are TRBV14 and TRBJ2-3, with TRBD1 matching 9 bases. The germline V gene encodes CDR1 SGHDN and CDR2 FVKESK. Unmatched junction bases numbered 4, after V lost 2 bases and J lost 1 base. This CDR3 has 16 residues. CDR3 sequence: CASSQLWTGGTDTQYF. In nucleotides, the CDR3 is TGTGCCAGCAGCCAATTATGGACAGGGGGCACAGATACGCAGTATTTT.

This chain connects TRBV6-1 to TRBJ1-4; 9 bases map to TRBD1. Per the germline V gene, CDR1 is MNHNS and CDR2 is SASEGT. The CDR3 is made up of 15 amino acids. V lost 2 bases, J lost 8 bases, and 6 bases stayed unmatched. The CDR3 DNA follows: TGTGCCAGCAGTGAACCACAGGGGGCAAGCGAAAAACTGTTTTTT. Amino acids: CASSEPQGASEKLFF.

V usage is TRBV19 and J usage is TRBJ1-1; a weak D match, TRBD1 (6 bases). Germline values: CDR1 LNHDA, CDR2 SQIVND (reference sequence). The germline V and J ends were trimmed by 10 bases and 1 base, with 13 bases remaining between them. This CDR3 is built from 13 residues. The CDR3 reads CATGQSRNTEAFF. The DNA for the CDR3 is TGTGCCACCGGACAGTCCCGGAACACTGAAGCTTTCTTT.

This chain connects TRBV18 to TRBJ2-1; D call uncertain. CDR3 size: 12 residues. Trimming pared 3 bases from V and 5 bases from J, leaving 5 bases between. Germline loops: CDR1 KGHSH, CDR2 LQKENI. The chain's CDR3 is CASSPIHNEQFF. The CDR3 DNA reads as TGTGCCAGCTCACCGATACACAATGAGCAGTTCTTC.

The V call is TRBV5-1, the J call TRBJ2-5; the match to TRBD1 covers 12 bases. Germline V CDR1 and CDR2: SGHRS, YFSETQ. This CDR3 has 15 amino acids. The V and J ends lost 3 bases and 5 bases, in that order; junction bases with no gene match: 5. This CDR3 is CASSSRDRGPETQYF. For the CDR3, the DNA is TGCGCCAGCAGCTCGAGGGACAGGGGGCCGGAGACCCAGTACTTC. The entire variable domain, with the rest obtained from reference TRBV5-1 and TRBJ2-5, is as follows: KAGVTQTPRYLIKTRGQQVTLSCSPISGHRSVSWYQQTPGQGLQFLFEYFSETQRNKGNFPGRFSGRQFSNSRSEMNVSTLELGDSALYLCASSSRDRGPETQYFGPGTRLLVL.

This clone showed up just a few times. The CDR3 sequence is CSVYAGRGNEKLFF. The DNA of the CDR3 is TGCAGCGTTTATGCCGGCAGGGGTAATGAAAAACTGTTTTTT. The rearrangement uses TRBV29-1 and TRBJ1-4; possibly TRBD1 for D (6 bases). The length of the CDR3 is 14 residues. V was shortened by 5 bases and J by 4 bases, with 14 bases between the two germline ends. Germline assignment: CDR1 SQVTM and CDR2 ANQGSEA.

V and J are TRBV7-6 and TRBJ2-7; 10 nucleotides match TRBD2. Germline loops: CDR1 SGHVS, CDR2 FNYEAQ. The CDR3 loop spans 15 amino acids. The V gene end was trimmed by 0 bases and the J gene end by 6 bases; junction bases not matched to a gene: 5. CDR3 sequence (DNA): TGTGCCAGCAGCTTAGCGGGGACTAGCGTAGCCGAGCAGTACTTC. Translating it yields CASSLAGTSVAEQYF.

CDR3 nucleotide sequence: TGTGCCAGCAGCGTCACAAGGGCCCAGCATTATGGCTACACCTTC. Its translation: CASSVTRAQHYGYTF. This rearrangement joins TRBV5-5 to TRBJ1-2; no clear D. Trimming took off 4 bases at V and 5 bases at J, with 18 bases between the two ends. Germline V gene lookup returns CDR1 SGHKS and CDR2 YYEKEE (reference sequence). The CDR3 loop spans 15 amino acids.

This clone was detected once. This sequence joins TRBV6-5 and TRBJ2-5; 8 nucleotides match TRBD1. The V gene's germline CDR1 is MNHEY and CDR2 SVGAGI. The CDR3 extends over 14 amino acids. After removal of 3 bases from V and 1 base from J, the junction contained 1 base not matched to a gene. This CDR3 reads CASSYGTGQETQYF. The CDR3 DNA is TGTGCCAGCAGTTATGGGACAGGCCAAGAGACCCAGTACTTC.

This chain uses TRBV21-1 with TRBJ2-2; whether TRBD1, the table's D call, matches the DNA was not checked. TRBV21-1 is noted as a pseudogene. The CDR3 is 17 amino acids. The CDR3 nucleotides are TGTGCCAGCAGCAAATCGTCCCGGACAGTATCCACCGGGGAGCTGTTTTTT. Protein sequence: CASSKSSRTVSTGELFF.

The chain carries TRBV7-9 and TRBJ2-1, with 8 bases that match TRBD2. The length of the CDR3 is 15 residues. J lost 7 bases, V lost 6 bases, and 11 bases had no gene match. CDR1 SEHNR and CDR2 FQNEAQ come from the germline V gene (reference sequence). The CDR3 protein is CASSALAGVINEQFF. The CDR3 nucleotides are TGTGCCAGCAGTGCTCTAGCGGGTGTTATAAATGAGCAGTTCTTC. The whole variable domain, filled in from reference TRBV7-9 and TRBJ2-1, reads DTGVSQNPRHKITKRGQNVTFRCDPISEHNRLYWYRQTLGQGPEFLTYFQNEAQLEKSRLLSDRFSAERPKGSFSTLEIQRTEQGDSAMYLCASSALAGVINEQFFGPGTRLTVL.

This chain links TRBV2 with TRBJ2-5; TRBD2 is a possible D gene (5 bases). This CDR3 spans 10 amino acids. V lost 7 bases and J 5 bases, leaving 5 bases between the germline ends. The germline V gene encodes CDR1 SNHLY and CDR2 FYNNEI. The CDR3 DNA reads TGTGCCAGCAAGCGGGAGACCCAGTACTTC. Its translation: CASKRETQYF.

The chain is built from TRBV27 and TRBJ2-3; the match to TRBD1 covers 7 bases. Per germline, CDR1 MNHEY and CDR2 SMNVEV (reference sequence). The junction had 6 bases not matched to a gene; V was cut back by 4 bases and J by 2 bases. The CDR3 consists of 15 residues. The DNA for the CDR3 is TGTGCCAGCAGTTCGGACAGGCAGTACACAGATACGCAGTATTTT. It codes for CASSSDRQYTDTQYF.

This clone was recorded a few times. This chain uses TRBV6-1 with TRBJ1-2; 7 bases map to TRBD1. V gave up 6 bases and J gave up 0 bases; unmatched junction bases: 4. The CDR3 length is 14 residues. The germline gives CDR1 MNHNS, CDR2 SASEGT. CDR3 bases: TGTGCCAGCAGGGGACAGCCCGCTAACTATGGCTACACCTTC. It encodes CASRGQPANYGYTF.

The chain carries TRBV29-1 and TRBJ1-1; no reliable D call. CDR3 length: 12 amino acids. V was pared by 7 bases and J by 3 bases, with 12 bases between. Germline loops: CDR1 SQVTM, CDR2 ANQGSEA. The CDR3 coding sequence is TGCAGCGCGGGTCATCGTGACACTGAAGCTTTCTTT. Its protein product is CSAGHRDTEAFF.